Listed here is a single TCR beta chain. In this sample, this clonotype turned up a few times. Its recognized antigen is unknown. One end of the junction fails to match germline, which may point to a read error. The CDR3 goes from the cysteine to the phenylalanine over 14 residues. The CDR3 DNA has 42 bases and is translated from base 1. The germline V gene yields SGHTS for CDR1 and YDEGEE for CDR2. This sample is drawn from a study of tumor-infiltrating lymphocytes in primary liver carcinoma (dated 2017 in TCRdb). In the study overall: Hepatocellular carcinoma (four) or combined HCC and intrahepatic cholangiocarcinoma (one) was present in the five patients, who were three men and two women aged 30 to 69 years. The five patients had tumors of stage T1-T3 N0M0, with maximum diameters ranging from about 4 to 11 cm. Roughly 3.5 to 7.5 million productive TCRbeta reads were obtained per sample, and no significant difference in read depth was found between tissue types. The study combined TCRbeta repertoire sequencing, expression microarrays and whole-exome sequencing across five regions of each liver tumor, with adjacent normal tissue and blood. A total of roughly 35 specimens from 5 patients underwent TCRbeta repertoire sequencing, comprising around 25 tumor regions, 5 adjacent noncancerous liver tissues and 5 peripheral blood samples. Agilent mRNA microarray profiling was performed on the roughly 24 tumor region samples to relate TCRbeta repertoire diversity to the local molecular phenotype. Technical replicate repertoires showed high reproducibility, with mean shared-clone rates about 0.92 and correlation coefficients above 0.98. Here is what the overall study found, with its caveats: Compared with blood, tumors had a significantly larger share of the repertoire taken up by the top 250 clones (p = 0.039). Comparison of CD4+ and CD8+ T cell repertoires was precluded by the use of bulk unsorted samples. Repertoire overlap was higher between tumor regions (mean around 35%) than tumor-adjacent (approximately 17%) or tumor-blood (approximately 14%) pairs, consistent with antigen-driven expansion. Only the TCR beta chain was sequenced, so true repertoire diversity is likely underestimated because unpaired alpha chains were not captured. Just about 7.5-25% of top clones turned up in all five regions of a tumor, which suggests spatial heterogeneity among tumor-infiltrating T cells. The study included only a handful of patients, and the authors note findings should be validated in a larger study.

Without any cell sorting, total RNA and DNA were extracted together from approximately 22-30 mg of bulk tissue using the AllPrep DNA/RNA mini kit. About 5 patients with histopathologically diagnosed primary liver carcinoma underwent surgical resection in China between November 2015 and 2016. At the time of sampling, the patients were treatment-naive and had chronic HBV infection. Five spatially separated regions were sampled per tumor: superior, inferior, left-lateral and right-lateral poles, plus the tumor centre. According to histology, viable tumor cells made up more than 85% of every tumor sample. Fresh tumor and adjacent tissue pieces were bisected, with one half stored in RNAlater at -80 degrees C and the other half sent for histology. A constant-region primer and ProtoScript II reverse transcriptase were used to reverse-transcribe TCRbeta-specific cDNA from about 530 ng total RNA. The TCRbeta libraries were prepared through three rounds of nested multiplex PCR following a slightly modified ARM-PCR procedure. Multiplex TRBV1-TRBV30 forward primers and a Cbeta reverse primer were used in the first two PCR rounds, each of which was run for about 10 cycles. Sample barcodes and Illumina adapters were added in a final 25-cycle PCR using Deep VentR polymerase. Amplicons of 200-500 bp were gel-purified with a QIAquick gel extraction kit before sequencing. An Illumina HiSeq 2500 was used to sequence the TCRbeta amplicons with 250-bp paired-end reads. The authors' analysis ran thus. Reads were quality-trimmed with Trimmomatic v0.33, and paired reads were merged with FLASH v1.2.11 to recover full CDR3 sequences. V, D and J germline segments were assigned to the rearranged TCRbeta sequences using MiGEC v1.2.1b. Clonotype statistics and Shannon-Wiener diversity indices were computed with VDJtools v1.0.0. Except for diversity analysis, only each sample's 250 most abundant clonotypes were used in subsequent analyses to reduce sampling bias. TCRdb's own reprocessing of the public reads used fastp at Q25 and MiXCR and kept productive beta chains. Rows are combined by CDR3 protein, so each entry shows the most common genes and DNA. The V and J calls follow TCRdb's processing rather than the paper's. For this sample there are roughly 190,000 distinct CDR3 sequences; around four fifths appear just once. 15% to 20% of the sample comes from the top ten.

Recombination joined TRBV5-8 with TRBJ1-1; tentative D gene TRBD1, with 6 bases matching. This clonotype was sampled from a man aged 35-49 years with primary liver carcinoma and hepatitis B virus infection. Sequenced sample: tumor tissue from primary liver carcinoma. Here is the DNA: TGTGCCAGCGGCTTGTCAAGGGGGGGCAGAGTAGCTTTCTTT. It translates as CASGLSRGGRVAFF.